Reported below is one T cell receptor (beta chain). Antigen: not known. The entry originates in a study of shared clonotypes between healthy human individuals. About the study: Per-donor plates numbered three CD4 naive, three CD4 memory, two CD8 naive and one CD8 memory.

Naive-designated CD8 cells lacked CD45RO, were positively enriched for CCR7, and omitted terminally differentiated effector memory CD45RA+ cells. Donors were healthy HIV-negative adults without recently reported acute infections or vaccinations. Assay: immunoSEQ multiplex PCR; the TCRdb copy retains only in-frame clones and omits some. Of about 2 million clones listed, roughly 95% were seen once; the top ten hold more than 0.95%. Overall study results and limits: Sampling was confined to blood; repertoires within tissues likely differ. Naive subsets generally exceeded memory subsets in estimated richness.

There are 18 residues in the CDR3. Germline values: CDR1 SGHVS, CDR2 FQNEAQ. V was shortened by 5 bases and J by 0 bases, with 23 bases between the two germline ends. Material: naive CD8+ T cells sorted from blood. The receptor's source is a man between 18 and 29 years old in good health. This rearrangement joins TRBV7-8 to TRBJ2-7; unclear D gene. CDR3 region: CASSDGPEQQRSSYEQYF. The CDR3 DNA is TGTGCCAGCAGCGATGGGCCAGAACAGCAAAGGAGCTCCTACGAGCAGTACTTC.